This T cell receptor beta chain is drawn from a study of STAT3 mutations in large granular lymphocyte leukemia. Study-level information: Among longitudinally sequenced T-LGLL patients, roughly half had canonical activating STAT3 mutations detected.

As regards this clone: The antigen remains undetermined.

The length of the CDR3 is 13 residues. Germline values: CDR1 MNHEY, CDR2 SVGAGI. Trimming cost V 8 bases and J 3 bases, with 13 bases left between them. Measured with immunoSEQ multiplex PCR; TCRdb has only the in-frame clones, and not every one. The table lists approximately 4,300 clones, 62% of them singletons. Findings and limits, study-wide: In T-cell large granular lymphocyte leukemia, about half of patients showed multiple immunodominant subclonotypes. In several patients, dominant TCR clone burden exceeded STAT3 mutant burden.

This TCR derives from a human donor with T large granular lymphocyte leukemia. Some clones in this sample may be carry-over from other donors' samples. This chain links TRBV6-5 with TRBJ1-2, with a tentative D call TRBD1 (6 bases). Specimen: PBMCs. CDR3 region: CASGGGLDYGYTF. CDR3 nucleotide sequence: TGTGCCAGCGGTGGGGGGCTCGACTATGGCTACACCTTC.